These T cell receptor beta chains were read from a single sample in a study of shared clonotypes between healthy human individuals. The data were produced by immunoSEQ multiplex PCR, yet TCRdb's version contains in-frame clones alone and is incomplete. The repertoire includes some 600,000 clones, 96% of them detected once, and 0.11% sits in the top ten. Sequenced sample: naive CD8+ T cells sorted from blood. The source of these receptors is a woman aged 25 to 39 in good health. Both conserved end residues are part of each CDR3. The D gene is left open where the match is weak. Size is stated for part of the rows, as once, few or many counts, or as a class when the clone is expanded.

>NA|TRBV28|NA|TRBJ2-7
CASSSNRIHEQYF
TGTGCCAGCAGTTCGAACAGGATCCACGAGCAGTACTTC
>NA|TRBV27|NA|TRBJ1-1
CASSFRGSEAFF
TGTGCCAGCAGTTTCCGGGGGTCTGAAGCTTTCTTT
>NA|TRBV14|NA|TRBJ2-1
CASSQTGVTYNEQFF
TGTGCCAGCAGCCAAACGGGCGTTACCTACAATGAGCAGTTCTTC
>NA|TRBV5-8|NA|TRBJ1-3
CASSAGLSGNTIYF
TGTGCCAGCAGCGCGGGCCTTTCTGGAAACACCATATATTTT
>NA|TRBV5-1|NA|TRBJ2-4
CASTLSSGAKNIQYF
TGCGCCAGCACCCTGAGTTCGGGAGCTAAAAACATTCAGTACTTC
>NA|TRBV30|NA|TRBJ2-1
CAWSVASYEQFF
TGTGCCTGGAGTGTAGCTAGCTATGAGCAGTTCTTC
>TRBD2|TRBV13|NA|TRBJ2-4
CASSLRLAGGNIQYF
TGTGCCAGCAGCTTAAGACTAGCGGGAGGAAACATTCAGTACTTC
>TRBD2|TRBV5-4|NA|TRBJ2-5
CASSDLAEETQYF
TGTGCCAGCAGCGATCTAGCGGAAGAGACCCAGTACTTC
>NA|TRBV27|NA|TRBJ2-1
CASISPYNEQFF
TGTGCCAGCATTTCCCCCTACAATGAGCAGTTCTTC
>NA|TRBV9|NA|TRBJ2-7
CASSRDYEQYF
TGTGCCAGCAGTCGGGACTACGAGCAGTACTTC
>NA|TRBV9|NA|TRBJ1-5
CASSVGQGRKFWQPQHF
TGTGCCAGCAGCGTAGGGCAGGGGCGGAAGTTTTGGCAGCCCCAGCATTTT
>TRBD2|TRBV27|NA|TRBJ2-2
CASSLQTSGINTGELFF
TGTGCCAGCAGTTTACAAACTAGCGGGATAAACACCGGGGAGCTGTTTTTT
>NA|TRBV19|NA|TRBJ2-7
CASSWDSGSYEQYF
TGTGCCAGTAGTTGGGACTCCGGCTCCTACGAGCAGTACTTC
>NA|TRBV5-1|NA|TRBJ1-1
CASSITGMNTEAFF
TGCGCCAGCAGCATCACAGGCATGAACACTGAAGCTTTCTTT
>TRBD1|TRBV6-5|NA|TRBJ2-7
CASSYTRTGDAYEQYF
TGTGCCAGCAGTTATACGAGGACAGGCGATGCGTACGAGCAGTACTTC
>NA|TRBV27|NA|TRBJ2-2
CASTRTGRWTGELFF
TGTGCCAGCACCCGAACAGGGAGGTGGACCGGGGAGCTGTTTTTT
>NA|TRBV5-1|once|TRBJ2-7
CASSGAGRGEQYF
TGCGCCAGCAGCGGCGCGGGACGTGGCGAGCAGTACTTC
>NA|TRBV19|NA|TRBJ2-7
CASSAAGTLPEQYF
TGTGCCAGTAGTGCCGCCGGGACACTACCAGAGCAGTACTTC
>NA|TRBV28|NA|TRBJ2-7
CASRTPDRLHYEQYF
TGTGCCAGCCGAACCCCTGACAGACTACACTACGAGCAGTACTTC
>NA|TRBV2|NA|TRBJ2-1
CASSGTTYNEQFF
TGTGCCAGCAGTGGGACCACCTACAATGAGCAGTTCTTC
>NA|TRBV4-2|few|TRBJ1-2
CASSQEGVRDGIHGYTF
TGTGCCAGCAGCCAAGAAGGAGTCCGGGACGGAATTCATGGCTACACCTTC
>NA|TRBV7-8|NA|TRBJ1-2
CASSPRLQETYGYTF
TGTGCCAGCAGCCCGCGTTTACAGGAAACCTATGGCTACACCTTC
>NA|TRBV27|NA|TRBJ2-1
CASRLLEQGNEQFF
TGTGCCAGCAGGCTACTGGAACAGGGCAATGAGCAGTTCTTC
>TRBD1|TRBV28|NA|TRBJ1-1
CASSFRRQGLRGGEAFF
TGTGCCAGCAGTTTCCGGAGACAGGGATTGAGGGGAGGAGAAGCTTTCTTT
>NA|TRBV29-1|once|TRBJ1-1
CSVEFQEDSMNTEAFF
TGCAGCGTTGAATTTCAGGAAGATTCCATGAACACTGAAGCTTTCTTT
>NA|TRBV21-1|NA|TRBJ2-1
CASSKVDLSSYNEQFF
TGTGCCAGCAGCAAAGTAGACCTTAGCTCCTACAATGAGCAGTTCTTC
>TRBD1|TRBV28|NA|TRBJ1-5
CASSPDLGTGLNQPQHF
TGTGCCAGCAGCCCCGATTTAGGGACAGGGCTTAATCAGCCCCAGCATTTT
>TRBD2|TRBV28|NA|TRBJ2-2
CASSGLAGGVATGELFF
TGTGCCAGTTCGGGACTAGCGGGAGGAGTGGCGACCGGGGAGCTGTTTTTT
>NA|TRBV5-8|NA|TRBJ1-5
CASSRLGAELQPQHF
TGTGCCAGCAGTCGGCTGGGGGCAGAATTACAGCCCCAGCATTTT
>TRBD2|TRBV13|NA|TRBJ2-2
CASSLLAGGPAGTGELFF
TGTGCCAGCAGCTTATTAGCGGGAGGGCCGGCTGGCACCGGGGAGCTGTTTTTT
>NA|TRBV27|NA|TRBJ2-1
CASSPGRLPYNEQFF
TGTGCCAGCAGCCCGGGGAGACTTCCATACAATGAGCAGTTCTTC
>NA|TRBV19|NA|TRBJ1-5
CASSIYGLSNQPQHF
TGTGCCAGTAGTATATACGGTCTTAGCAATCAGCCCCAGCATTTT
>TRBD2|TRBV27|NA|TRBJ2-1
CASGKRGYNEQFF
TGTGCCAGCGGTAAGCGGGGGTACAATGAGCAGTTCTTC
>TRBD1|TRBV6-5|NA|TRBJ1-5
CASSITGGGQPQHF
TGTGCCAGCAGTATCACAGGGGGCGGTCAGCCCCAGCATTTT
>TRBD1|TRBV28|NA|TRBJ2-7
CASSWGQGGHEQYF
TGTGCCAGCAGTTGGGGACAGGGAGGCCACGAGCAGTACTTC
>NA|TRBV13|NA|TRBJ2-1
CASSAHGASSYNEQFF
TGTGCCAGCAGTGCCCATGGGGCGAGCTCCTACAATGAGCAGTTCTTC
>NA|TRBV1|NA|TRBJ2-2
CTSSRPREANTGELFF
TGCACCAGCAGCCGACCGCGGGAGGCTAACACCGGGGAGCTGTTTTTT
>NA|TRBV6-1|NA|TRBJ2-7
CASSESVSYEQYF
TGTGCCAGCAGTGAGTCGGTTTCCTACGAGCAGTACTTC
>NA|TRBV13|NA|TRBJ1-3
CASSLVNEGSGNTIYF
TGTGCCAGCAGCTTAGTTAATGAGGGCTCTGGAAACACCATATATTTT
>NA|TRBV28|NA|TRBJ2-5
CASSATGQETQYF
TGTGCCAGCAGTGCCACAGGTCAAGAGACCCAGTACTTC
>TRBD1|TRBV10-3|NA|TRBJ1-1
CAISFTGGVDTEAFF
TGTGCCATCAGCTTTACAGGGGGCGTGGACACTGAAGCTTTCTTT
>TRBD1|TRBV5-6|NA|TRBJ2-1
CASSSLIGTVYNEQFF
TGTGCCAGCAGCTCACTAATCGGGACAGTCTACAATGAGCAGTTCTTC
>NA|TRBV27|NA|TRBJ2-7
CASSLTESYEQYF
TGTGCCAGCAGTTTGACTGAATCCTACGAGCAGTACTTC